The 10 T cell receptor beta chains listed next were all sequenced from one sample in a study of CD8+CD57+ T cells in acquired aplastic anemia. It was genomic DNA that served as the template for profiling TCR beta VDJ and CDR3. One entry per CDR3 protein, called by TCRdb with MiXCR from the reads. Found here are roughly 170,000 distinct CDR3 sequences, around 50% of them singletons; the top ten hold roughly 13%. Patients included in sequencing had previously demonstrated CD8+CD57+ cell expansion by flow cytometry. Sequenced sample: sorted CD4+, CD8+, or CD8+CD57+ T cells (not recorded which) from PBMCs. These receptors were obtained from a human donor with aplastic anemia.

The genes are TRBV7-3 and TRBJ2-6; TRBD2 agrees at 7 bases. J gave up 2 bases and V 2 bases, and 6 bases lay outside the gene matches. Germline CDR1 and CDR2: SGHTA and FQGTGA. The CDR3 spans 17 residues. CDR3 sequence (DNA): TGTGCCAGCAGCTTAGAGAGGGGAGGGGCTGGGGCCAACGTCCTGACTTTC. This translates into CASSLERGGAGANVLTF.

The chain is built from TRBV9 and TRBJ2-3; D possibly corresponds to TRBD2 (5 bases). Between the trimmed V and J ends, which lost 4 bases and 1 base, there was a span of 10 bases. Germline V gene data show CDR1 as SGDLS and CDR2 as YYNGEE. This CDR3 has 14 residues. Here the CDR3 reads CASSSGGRTDTQYF. The DNA of the CDR3 is TGTGCCAGCAGCTCCGGAGGACGCACAGATACGCAGTATTTT. Using reference TRBV9 and TRBJ2-3 for the parts outside the CDR3, the full variable domain is DSGVTQTPKHLITATGQRVTLRCSPRSGDLSVYWYQQSLDQGLQFLIQYYNGEERAKGNILERFSAQQFPDLHSELNLSSLELGDSALYFCASSSGGRTDTQYFGPGTRLTVL.

This clonotype was seen many times. V usage is TRBV7-3 and J usage is TRBJ2-2; D remains ambiguous. The CDR3 consists of 13 residues. Trimming removed 2 bases at V and 7 bases at J, with 8 bases between. Germline-derived CDR1 and CDR2 are SGHTA and FQGTGA. The CDR3 DNA reads TGTGCCAGCAGCTTACCCGGACGCGGGGAGCTGTTTTTT. Its translation is CASSLPGRGELFF.

Many counts were recorded for this clonotype. The chain's CDR3 is CASSYSFGGAYPYEQYF. The DNA for the CDR3 is TGTGCCAGCAGTTACTCCTTCGGGGGCGCCTACCCATACGAGCAGTACTTC. This chain uses TRBV6-5 with TRBJ2-7; either TRBD1 or TRBD2 may supply D (6 bases each). The CDR3 loop spans 17 amino acids. Deletions cut 0 bases from V and 4 bases from J, with 19 bases between. The germline V gene has CDR1 MNHEY and CDR2 SVGAGI.

This clonotype was observed at least ten times. The J gene is TRBJ2-7, the V gene TRBV10-3, with D uncertain. Germline V gene lookup returns CDR1 ENHRY and CDR2 SYGVKD. V lost 0 bases to trimming and J lost 5 bases, with 14 bases between them. This CDR3 spans 15 amino acids. The CDR3 DNA is TGTGCCATCAGTGAGTCGTCTGTTACTTCCCACGAGCAGTACTTC. Protein: CAISESSVTSHEQYF.

On this clonotype: The junction shows a germline mismatch at one end, possibly a read error. This rearrangement joins TRBV19 to TRBJ2-1; D gene uncertain. The CDR3 is made up of 14 amino acids. Germline assignment: CDR1 LNHDA and CDR2 SQIVND (reference sequence). The CDR3 loop reads CASSIGSSINEQSF. CDR3 sequence (DNA): TGTGCCAGTAGTATTGGCAGTAGTATCAATGAGCAGTCCTTC.

This clonotype was seen a handful of times. The chain has TRBV20-1 and TRBJ2-1; the match to TRBD2 covers 7 bases. The germline CDR1 and CDR2 sequences are DFQATT and SNEGSKA (reference sequence). The length of the CDR3 is 15 residues. J gave up 6 bases and V 0 bases, and 8 bases lay outside the gene matches. The CDR3, as DNA: TGCAGTGCTAGAGATCAGACGGGAGGTCGCAATGAGCAGTTCTTC. Encoded protein: CSARDQTGGRNEQFF.

The chain combines TRBV10-3 with TRBJ1-2, with D perhaps matching TRBD1 (6 bases). CDR3 length: 14 residues. In germline, CDR1 is ENHRY, CDR2 SYGVKD. V dropped 3 bases and J dropped 6 bases, with 14 bases sitting between them. The CDR3 bases are TGTGCCATCAGTGATGACGCAGGGGTGGATGGCTACACCTTC. Amino acid sequence: CAISDDAGVDGYTF.

This clonotype was counted at least ten times. The chain couples TRBV10-1 to TRBJ2-2; D is unclear. The V and J ends lost 8 bases and 3 bases respectively, with 10 bases between them. The CDR3 totals 13 residues. From germline, CDR1 is WNHNN and CDR2 SYGVQD (reference sequence). The CDR3 nucleotides read TGCGCCAGCGAGAAGTTTGACACCGGGGAGCTGTTTTTT. It specifies CASEKFDTGELFF.

This clonotype was seen a handful of times. The chain uses TRBV20-1 and TRBJ2-7; 11 bases line up with TRBD2. This CDR3 is built from 15 residues. Germline V gene lookup returns CDR1 DFQATT and CDR2 SNEGSKA (reference sequence). The junction had 1 base not matched to a gene; V was cut back by 0 bases and J by 0 bases. CDR3 amino acids: CSAREGTSGSYEQYF. DNA for the CDR3: TGCAGTGCTAGAGAGGGGACTAGCGGCTCCTACGAGCAGTACTTC.